This entry is about one T cell receptor beta chain. Its antigen is not identified. Data came from immunoSEQ multiplex PCR; TCRdb stores just in-frame clones and leaves some out. The sample has 50,000 to 70,000 clones, over 80% seen once; the top ten hold approximately 1.5%. Germline values: CDR1 SGHRS, CDR2 YFSETQ. V lost 4 bases, J lost 5 bases, and 16 bases lay in between. The CDR3 is made up of 15 amino acids. The data belong to a study of a mutant IDH1 vaccine in newly diagnosed glioma. Time point defined: week 23, last vaccination. Doses comprised 300 ug of mutant IDH1 20-mer peptide each, plus topical imiquimod.

This clonotype was obtained from a man aged 35-49 years with glioma. The V call is TRBV5-1, the J call TRBJ2-4, with D tentatively TRBD1 or TRBD2 (5 bases each). Specimen: PBMCs, collected from a glioma patient whose treatment included an IDH1 peptide vaccine. CDR3 DNA: TGCGCCAGCAGCATTGTGGGGGACGCCGAAAACATTCAGTACTTC. Translated: CASSIVGDAENIQYF.